Listed below are T cell receptor beta chains from one sample, sequenced in a study of blood T cell repertoires in COVID-19. TCRdb's table, derived via immunoSEQ multiplex PCR, lists solely in-frame clones and lacks some. The sample lists about 81,000 clones; 75% to 95% were seen once. The sequenced sample was peripheral blood. These receptors were collected from a woman in her 50s in a cohort sampled during active COVID-19. Each CDR3 is given with its conserved first and last residue. D genes are given only for firm matches. A row's size may be missing; if present it is once, few, many or a size class.

>TRBJ2-2|once|TRBV7-2|TRBD2
TGTGCCAGCAGGGCGGGAGCAAACACCGGGGAGCTGTTTTTT
CASRAGANTGELFF
>TRBJ2-7|once|TRBV5-4|TRBD2
TGTGCCAGCAGCTTGGCGGGGGGACTAGCCTACGAGCAGTACTTC
CASSLAGGLAYEQYF
>TRBJ2-4|NA|TRBV28|TRBD2
TGTGCCAGTCGAAGGCGGGGGGGGGACATTCAGTACTTC
CASRRRGGDIQYF
>TRBJ1-2|NA|TRBV10-3|TRBD1
TGTGCCATCAGTGAGTCAACGGGACAGGGGTCCTATGGCTACACCTTC
CAISESTGQGSYGYTF
>TRBJ2-5|NA|TRBV2|NA
TGTGCCAGCAGTTTGGACACCCAAGAGACCCAGTACTTC
CASSLDTQETQYF
>TRBJ1-1|NA|TRBV19|NA
TGTGCCAGTAGTATCAGGGGACCGAACACTGAAGCTTTCTTT
CASSIRGPNTEAFF
>TRBJ1-4|NA|TRBV6-5|NA
TGTGCCAGCAGAACGACCCTAGATAATGAAAAACTGTTTTTT
CASRTTLDNEKLFF
>TRBJ2-1|NA|TRBV15|TRBD2
TGTGCCACCAGCAGAGATCTGGCTAGCGGGGGAAATGAGCAGTTCTTC
CATSRDLASGGNEQFF
>TRBJ2-1|NA|TRBV7-2|TRBD2
TGTGCCAGCAGCCGCGGGACTAGGGGCGAGCAGTTCTTC
CASSRGTRGEQFF
>TRBJ2-5|NA|TRBV5-1|TRBD1
TGCGCCAGCAGCTTAGCAGGGGGAGAGACCCAGTACTTC
CASSLAGGETQYF
>TRBJ1-6|NA|TRBV7-3|TRBD1
TGTGCCAGCAGCTTCGGGACAGCTAATTCACCCCTCCACTTT
CASSFGTANSPLHF
>TRBJ2-1|NA|TRBV4-1|NA
TGCGCCAGCAGCCAAGATTCATCGGGGTGGAGCAACAATGAGCAGTTCTTC
CASSQDSSGWSNNEQFF
>TRBJ1-6|NA|TRBV5-1|NA
TGCGCCAGCAGCCCGGGACTCGGTGGTTCACCCCTCCACTTT
CASSPGLGGSPLHF
>TRBJ2-7|NA|TRBV19|NA
TGTGCCAGTAGTATCCGGGAATCCTACGAGCAGTACTTC
CASSIRESYEQYF
>TRBJ2-2|NA|TRBV3-1/TRBV3-2|NA
TGTGCCAGCAGCCCGCCCGGAACAGTGAACACCGGGGAGCTGTTTTTT
CASSPPGTVNTGELFF
>TRBJ1-2|few|TRBV5-4|TRBD1
TGTGCCAGCAGCCAACAGGGGGCGCGGGGAGGCTACACCTTC
CASSQQGARGGYTF
>TRBJ2-1|NA|TRBV7-9|NA
TGTGCCAGCAGCCCCCCTCGGACTTCTATAGTTGAGCAGTTCTTC
CASSPPRTSIVEQFF
>TRBJ1-5|NA|TRBV27|NA
TGTGCCAGCAGGGAGGCAGGTTATGATCAGCCCCAGCATTTT
CASREAGYDQPQHF
>TRBJ1-5|NA|TRBV28|NA
TGTGCCAGCAGTCCAACTGGAGGGGTGCCCTTGGGCAATCAGCCCCAGCATTTT
CASSPTGGVPLGNQPQHF
>TRBJ2-2|NA|TRBV7-8|NA
TGTGCCAGCAGCTTTGTAAAAGCGGCTAACACCGGGGAGCTGTTTTTT
CASSFVKAANTGELFF
>TRBJ2-7|NA|TRBV27|TRBD2
TGTGCCAGCAGCCCAGGGACTAGCGGGTATCGGCAGTACTTC
CASSPGTSGYRQYF
>TRBJ2-7|few|TRBV10-3|TRBD1
TGTGCCATCAGGGGGGACAGGAGGTACGAGCAGTACTTC
CAIRGDRRYEQYF
>TRBJ2-3|once|TRBV12-5|TRBD1
TGTGCTAGTGGTTTAGGACAGGTTGGCACAGATACGCAGTATTTT
CASGLGQVGTDTQYF
>TRBJ1-4|NA|TRBV5-1|NA
TGCGCCAGCAGCTCCCAATCCGGGAGTGAAAAACTGTTTTTT
CASSSQSGSEKLFF
>TRBJ1-2|few|TRBV6-5|NA
TGTGCCAGCAGTTACTCTCTGCAGGGGTCGTTTAATGGCTACACCTTC
CASSYSLQGSFNGYTF
>TRBJ1-3|NA|TRBV5-1|NA
TGCGCCAGCAGCTTGGGACAGCACTCTAGAAACACCATATATTTT
CASSLGQHSRNTIYF
>TRBJ2-1|NA|TRBV12-5|TRBD2
TGTGCTAGTGGTTTCAAGGTGGGCGGGGGGCTCAATGAGCAGTTCTTC
CASGFKVGGGLNEQFF
>TRBJ1-1|medium-sized|TRBV6-5|NA
TGTGCCACATACGAATTCACGTCCGAAAACTACGAAGCTTTCTTT
CATYEFTSENYEAFF
>TRBJ1-1|NA|TRBV28|TRBD1
TGTGCCAGCCGTAAACCGACAGGGGCGAACACTGAAGCTTTCTTT
CASRKPTGANTEAFF
>TRBJ1-2|NA|TRBV28|NA
TGTGCCAGCAGTTTAGGACAGAAAGTTGGCTACACCTTC
CASSLGQKVGYTF
>TRBJ2-5|NA|TRBV10-2|TRBD2
TGCGCCAGCAGGGCCCGGGAGGCAAAGGAGGAGACCCAGTACTTC
CASRAREAKEETQYF
>TRBJ1-5|NA|TRBV30|NA
TGTGCCTGGAGTGTGAGCCGAACGAGCGGTGAAAGCAATCAGCCCCAGCATTTT
CAWSVSRTSGESNQPQHF
>TRBJ1-2|once|TRBV11-2|TRBD1
TGTGCCAGCAGCTCCCGGACAGGGGGCCAGAGGGGCGGCTACACCTTC
CASSSRTGGQRGGYTF
>TRBJ1-2|NA|TRBV5-6|NA
TGTGCCAGCACCGATTCCGGGGTTTATGGCTACACCTTC
CASTDSGVYGYTF
>TRBJ2-5|once|TRBV18|TRBD1
TGTGCCAGCTCACGGGGGACAGGGAACTCCCAAGAGACCCAGTACTTC
CASSRGTGNSQETQYF
>TRBJ1-2|NA|TRBV6-2/TRBV6-3|NA
TGTGCCAGCAGTTACGGAGGACAGCCCTACTATGGCTACACCTTC
CASSYGGQPYYGYTF
>TRBJ2-3|NA|TRBV18|NA
TGTGCCAGCTCACTAAGCCCGCAAATTACAGATACGCAGTATTTT
CASSLSPQITDTQYF
>TRBJ1-5|NA|TRBV19|NA
TGTGCCAGTAGTATGAATGGGGCCAATCAGCCCCAGCATTTT
CASSMNGANQPQHF
>TRBJ2-7|NA|TRBV5-1|TRBD2
TGCGCCAGCAGCCCCTCTGGGGGACTAGCGAGCTACGAGCAGTACTTC
CASSPSGGLASYEQYF
>TRBJ2-7|NA|TRBV7-8|NA
TGTGCCAGCAGCTTAGGGGGAAGAGGGTCCTACGAGCAGTACTTC
CASSLGGRGSYEQYF
>TRBJ2-6|NA|TRBV2|NA
TGTGCCAGCATTTCGGAGGCGGGTACCATGTCTGGGGCCAACGTCCTGACTTTC
CASISEAGTMSGANVLTF
>TRBJ1-4|NA|TRBV2|NA
TGTGCCAGCAGTAAGTCCAGGATTGGTGAAAAACTGTTTTTT
CASSKSRIGEKLFF
>TRBJ2-1|NA|TRBV6-6|TRBD1
TGTGCCAGCAGTAATACAGGGGGCAATGAGCAGTTCTTC
CASSNTGGNEQFF
>TRBJ2-3|NA|TRBV10-3|NA
TGTGCCATCAGTGGGGGACTCGGTGGGTCAGATACGCAGTATTTT
CAISGGLGGSDTQYF
>TRBJ2-7|NA|TRBV19|NA
TGTGCCAGTAGTGTGAGAATTTTAACCTACGAGCAGTACTTC
CASSVRILTYEQYF
>TRBJ2-7|NA|TRBV4-2|TRBD1
TGTGCCAGCTCTCGTAGCCCCCAGGGACAGGGAGCCTACGAGCAGTACTTC
CASSRSPQGQGAYEQYF